This entry lists 25 T cell receptor beta chains sequenced from one sample in a study of blood T cells in healthy people across ages. Next came a second PCR, run for about 7 to 12 cycles, which used a sample-barcoded 5' primer along with a J-beta primer mix. TCRdb re-called the 5' RACE reads through MiXCR, storing one row per CDR3 protein. The sample holds 630,000 or so distinct CDR3 sequences, approximately 30% seen once. The sequenced sample was blood. All receptors derive from a woman older than 75 in good health.

This clonotype was observed at least ten times. The CDR3 loop is CASSVFEGDTQYF. CDR3 coding DNA: TGTGCCAGCAGCGTATTTGAGGGTGATACGCAGTATTTT. The chain uses TRBV9 and TRBJ2-3; D is perhaps TRBD2 (5 bases). Trimming left V 1 base short and J 6 bases short, with 9 bases between. The V gene's germline CDR1 is SGDLS and CDR2 YYNGEE. The CDR3 sequence is 13 residues long.

This clonotype was counted at least ten times. This may be a read error: a much more frequent sequence differs by one nucleotide. The chain joins TRBV2 to TRBJ2-5; D gene unclear. CDR1 is SNHLY and CDR2 is FYNNEI in the germline V gene. V lost 0 bases and J 5 bases, leaving 1 base between the germline ends. CDR3 length: 11 residues. DNA of the CDR3: TGTGCCAGCAGTGAAGCGGAGACCCAGTACTTC. It translates to CASSEAETQYF.

This clonotype was recorded at least ten times. V usage is TRBV20-1 and J usage is TRBJ1-2, with D perhaps TRBD1 (5 bases). This CDR3 contains 13 residues. Germline loops: CDR1 DFQATT, CDR2 SNEGSKA (reference sequence). Trimming shortened V by 4 bases and J by 7 bases, and 16 bases separated the two germline ends. This chain's CDR3 is CSAKEGGAGGYTF. CDR3 nucleotides: TGCAGTGCTAAAGAAGGAGGGGCTGGTGGCTACACCTTC.

The V and J genes are TRBV11-2 and TRBJ2-5, with D unresolved. The CDR3 has 14 residues. Trimming left V 8 bases short and J 2 bases short, with 15 bases between. Germline CDR1 and CDR2: SGHAT and FQNNGV. CDR3 sequence: CASSPTSQQETQYF. The CDR3 nucleotides are TGTGCCAGCTCCCCCACGAGCCAACAAGAGACCCAGTACTTC.

This clonotype appeared a few times. A much larger clone differs by one base, so this may be a read error. The J gene is TRBJ2-1, the V gene TRBV28; 7 bases match TRBD2. J gave up 0 bases and V 5 bases, and 13 bases lay outside the gene matches. CDR3 length: 18 amino acids. CDR1 and CDR2 (germline): MDHEN, SYDVKM. Here the CDR3 reads CASSPAPGRGSSYNEQFF. For the CDR3, the DNA is TGTGCCAGCAGTCCTGCCCCTGGGCGGGGGAGCTCCTACAATGAGCAGTTCTTC.

The CDR3 reads CASRGGGEDQPQHF. In nucleotides, the CDR3 is TGTGCCAGCAGGGGAGGGGGAGAGGATCAGCCCCAGCATTTT. V and J are TRBV27 and TRBJ1-5; possibly TRBD1 for D (6 bases). Germline V gives CDR1 MNHEY, CDR2 SMNVEV (reference sequence). CDR3 size: 14 residues. The germline V and J ends were trimmed by 6 bases and 5 bases, with 14 bases remaining between them.

V is TRBV5-1 and J is TRBJ1-6, with 7 bases aligning to TRBD1. V trimming: 5 bases; J trimming: 6 bases; junction bases outside the gene matches: 8. The CDR3 runs to 15 residues. Germline values: CDR1 SGHRS, CDR2 YFSETQ. The CDR3 bases are TGCGCCAGCAGTTACGCCGGGACAGCTAATTCACCCCTCCACTTT. Translation gives CASSYAGTANSPLHF. The full variable domain, completed using reference TRBV5-1 and TRBJ1-6, is KAGVTQTPRYLIKTRGQQVTLSCSPISGHRSVSWYQQTPGQGLQFLFEYFSETQRNKGNFPGRFSGRQFSNSRSEMNVSTLELGDSALYLCASSYAGTANSPLHFGNGTRLTVT.

This clonotype was counted between two and nine times. An end of the junction does not agree with germline; a read error may underlie this. Written as DNA, the CDR3 is TGCGGCAGCAGCCCGGGGGCTGGACAGGGCTCTAACGAGCAGTACTTC. Its protein is CGSSPGAGQGSNEQYF. V gene TRBV5-1 combines with J gene TRBJ2-7; 8 nucleotides match TRBD1. CDR3 length equals 16 residues. Germline V gene lookup returns CDR1 SGHRS and CDR2 YFSETQ.

This clonotype was seen at least ten times. The V call is TRBV5-1, the J call TRBJ2-2; TRBD2 agrees at 13 bases. After removal of 2 bases from V and 4 bases from J, the junction contained 5 bases not matched to a gene. The germline CDR1 and CDR2 sequences are SGHRS and YFSETQ. CDR3 length equals 17 residues. The CDR3 loop is CASSLKTSGGTTGELFF. The CDR3 DNA sequence: TGCGCCAGCAGCTTAAAGACTAGCGGGGGGACCACCGGGGAGCTGTTTTTT. The complete variable domain, with remaining parts taken from reference TRBV5-1 and TRBJ2-2, reads KAGVTQTPRYLIKTRGQQVTLSCSPISGHRSVSWYQQTPGQGLQFLFEYFSETQRNKGNFPGRFSGRQFSNSRSEMNVSTLELGDSALYLCASSLKTSGGTTGELFFGEGSRLTVL.

On this clonotype itself: A clone one base away is much larger, so this may be a read error. The chain joins TRBV2 to TRBJ1-2; no definite D call. CDR3 size: 12 residues. Germline-derived CDR1 and CDR2 are SNHLY and FYNNEI. V was pared by 3 bases and J by 8 bases, with 10 bases between. The DNA of the CDR3 is TGTGCCAGCAGTGAGAAGTGGAGCGGCTACACCTTC. Its protein is CASSEKWSGYTF.

This clonotype has a count of ten or more. The gene calls are TRBV6-1 and TRBJ2-1; 7 bases line up with TRBD2. CDR3 length: 13 amino acids. CDR1 MNHNS and CDR2 SASEGT come from the germline V gene. J gave up 9 bases and V 0 bases, and 2 bases lay outside the gene matches. This CDR3 is CASSEAPGGEQFF. For the CDR3, the DNA is TGTGCCAGCAGTGAAGCTCCGGGGGGTGAGCAGTTCTTC.

At least ten counts were recorded for this clonotype. The chain recombines TRBV28 with TRBJ1-5; TRBD1 is a possible D gene (5 bases). The CDR3 loop spans 14 amino acids. Deletions cut 5 bases from V and 3 bases from J, with 11 bases between. Germline CDR1 reads MDHEN; CDR2 reads SYDVKM. The CDR3 is CASSRRQSNQPQHF. The CDR3 DNA is TGTGCCAGCAGTCGACGACAGTCCAATCAGCCCCAGCATTTT.

With respect to this clonotype: A much more abundant neighbour one base away suggests this may be a read error. The chain combines TRBV20-1 with TRBJ1-5, with 7 positions matching TRBD1. Trimming at V came to 6 bases and at J to 2 bases, leaving 7 bases not matched to a gene. CDR1 is DFQATT and CDR2 is SNEGSKA in the germline V gene (reference sequence). CDR3 length: 14 amino acids. CDR3: CSAPDRVGNQPQHF. The CDR3 DNA follows: TGCAGTGCACCCGACAGGGTCGGCAATCAGCCCCAGCATTTT.

In its sample, this clonotype was seen many times. The rearrangement links TRBV28 to TRBJ2-5; D is unresolved. The V gene's germline CDR1 is MDHEN and CDR2 SYDVKM. The V end lost 3 bases, the J end lost 5 bases, and 10 bases lay between the germline ends. The CDR3 runs to 13 residues. The CDR3 here is CASSFYRAETQYF. The CDR3 coding sequence is TGTGCCAGCAGTTTTTATAGGGCGGAGACCCAGTACTTC.

About this clonotype itself: The junction departs from the called germline gene at one end, perhaps through a read error. The rearrangement joins TRBV6-2 or TRBV6-3 to TRBJ2-1, with a tentative D call TRBD1 (6 bases). This CDR3 is 14 amino acids long. Per the germline V gene, CDR1 is MNHEY and CDR2 is SVGEGT. The CDR3 DNA follows: TGTGTCAGCATTGATCCGGGACAAGCCTACGAGCAGTTCTTC. Protein product: CVSIDPGQAYEQFF.

V gene TRBV19 combines with J gene TRBJ1-5; the D is unclear. The germline gives CDR1 LNHDA, CDR2 SQIVND (reference sequence). The CDR3 spans 14 residues. V was cut by 8 bases and J by 5 bases, with 16 bases left in between. The CDR3 sequence is CASGRIPGDQPQHF. CDR3 nucleotide sequence: TGTGCCAGTGGGAGAATCCCCGGGGATCAGCCCCAGCATTTT.

This clonotype has a count of ten or more. This chain uses TRBV7-8 with TRBJ2-1; D perhaps matches TRBD1 (6 bases). V lost 5 bases, J lost 5 bases, and 16 bases lay in between. Germline lookup yields CDR1 SGHVS and CDR2 FQNEAQ. CDR3 length: 15 residues. CDR3: CASSPRRTVNNEQFF. In DNA form, the CDR3 reads TGTGCCAGCAGCCCCAGAAGGACAGTTAACAATGAGCAGTTCTTC.

This clonotype was seen many times. The chain links TRBV5-5 to TRBJ1-1, with D tentatively TRBD1 (5 bases). V was trimmed by 3 bases and J by 0 bases, leaving 15 bases between them. Germline values: CDR1 SGHKS, CDR2 YYEKEE (reference sequence). The CDR3 covers 16 residues. The CDR3 coding sequence is TGTGCCAGCAGCTCCCGACCCGACAGCATGAACACTGAAGCTTTCTTT. It yields the protein CASSSRPDSMNTEAFF.

The chain combines TRBV20-1 with TRBJ1-2; D remains ambiguous. This CDR3 contains 14 residues. Germline CDR1 reads DFQATT; CDR2 reads SNEGSKA (reference sequence). Trimming removed 0 bases from V and 0 bases from J, with 8 bases in between. CDR3 protein: CSARDLAANYGYTF. The CDR3 DNA sequence: TGCAGTGCTAGAGATCTTGCAGCTAACTATGGCTACACCTTC.

In its sample, this clonotype was seen a few times. J is TRBJ1-5 and V is TRBV20-1; D is possibly TRBD1 (5 bases). The CDR3 is 15 residues long. Per the germline V gene, CDR1 is DFQATT and CDR2 is SNEGSKA (reference sequence). Trimming cost V 4 bases and J 2 bases, with 15 bases left between them. The CDR3 is CSAKTWGRGNQPQHF. For the CDR3, the DNA is TGCAGTGCTAAGACTTGGGGGAGGGGCAATCAGCCCCAGCATTTT.

This clonotype was recorded only once. The chain employs TRBV11-2 and TRBJ1-2; D unclear. CDR1 SGHAT and CDR2 FQNNGV come from the germline V gene. This CDR3 has 11 amino acids. V dropped 5 bases and J dropped 11 bases, with 12 bases sitting between them. The CDR3 sequence: CASSPGQEYTF. As DNA, the CDR3 is TGTGCCAGCAGCCCCGGGCAAGAATACACCTTC.

This clonotype was counted at least ten times. A much larger clonotype is one base distant, so this may be a read error. The chain combines TRBV6-1 with TRBJ2-3; D gene unclear. Germline V gives CDR1 MNHNS, CDR2 SASEGT. The CDR3 runs to 11 residues. Trimming cost V 1 base and J 7 bases, with 3 bases left between them. CDR3 nucleotides: TGTGCCAGCAGTGAAGGCTATACGCAGTATTTT. Encoded protein: CASSEGYTQYF.

Ten or more counts support this clonotype. This chain connects TRBV2 to TRBJ2-5; TRBD2 aligns across 14 bases. CDR3 length equals 15 residues. Germline CDR1 reads SNHLY; CDR2 reads FYNNEI. CDR3 sequence: CAIQKGTSGRETQYF. The CDR3, as DNA: TGTGCTATCCAAAAGGGGACTAGCGGGAGAGAGACCCAGTACTTC.

This clonotype was counted many times. The rearrangement links TRBV5-6 to TRBJ1-5, with 8 positions matching TRBD1. The junction had 8 bases not matched to a gene; V was cut back by 4 bases and J by 2 bases. The CDR3 loop spans 16 amino acids. Germline-derived CDR1 and CDR2 are SGHDT and YYEEEE. As DNA, the CDR3 is TGTGCCAGCAGCATGGGGACAGGACTAGGCAATCAGCCCCAGCATTTT. It is translated as CASSMGTGLGNQPQHF.

In the case of this clonotype: A much larger clone sits a single nucleotide away, making a read error possible. V and J are TRBV9 and TRBJ1-2, with D perhaps matching TRBD1 (5 bases). Germline CDR1 is SGDLS and CDR2 is YYNGEE. The CDR3 runs 16 residues. The CDR3 DNA follows: TGTGCCAGCAGCGTATCCCAGGGTAGGGCTAACTATGACTACACCTTC. This gives the protein CASSVSQGRANYDYTF.